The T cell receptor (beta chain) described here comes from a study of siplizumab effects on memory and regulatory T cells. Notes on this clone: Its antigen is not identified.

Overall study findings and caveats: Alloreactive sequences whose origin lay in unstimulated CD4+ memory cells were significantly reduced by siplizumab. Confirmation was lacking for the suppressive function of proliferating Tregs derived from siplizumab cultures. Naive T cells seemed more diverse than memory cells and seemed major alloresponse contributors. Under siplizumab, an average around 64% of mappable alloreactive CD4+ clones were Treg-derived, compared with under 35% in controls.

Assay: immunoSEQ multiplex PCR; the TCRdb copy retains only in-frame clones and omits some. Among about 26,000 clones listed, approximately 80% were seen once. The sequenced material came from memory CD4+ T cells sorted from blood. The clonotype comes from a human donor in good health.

The DNA of the CDR3 is TGTGCCAGCAGCTCCCACCGAGACCGGGACAGGGGTGGCTACACCTTC. This gives the protein CASSSHRDRDRGGYTF. V usage is TRBV5-8 and J usage is TRBJ1-2; TRBD1 aligns across 10 bases. The ends lost 3 bases at V and 7 bases at J; junction bases unmatched: 12. Germline V gene lookup returns CDR1 SGHTS and CDR2 YDEGEE. The CDR3 extends over 16 amino acids.